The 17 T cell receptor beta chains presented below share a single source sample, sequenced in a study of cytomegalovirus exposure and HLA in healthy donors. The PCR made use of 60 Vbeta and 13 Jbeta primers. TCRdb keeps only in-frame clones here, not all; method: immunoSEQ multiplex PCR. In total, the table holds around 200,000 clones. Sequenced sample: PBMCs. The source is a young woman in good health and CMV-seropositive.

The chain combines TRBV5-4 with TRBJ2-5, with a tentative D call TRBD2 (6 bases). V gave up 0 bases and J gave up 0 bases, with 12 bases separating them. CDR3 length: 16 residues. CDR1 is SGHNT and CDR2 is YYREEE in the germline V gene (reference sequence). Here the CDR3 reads CASSLDGGSDQETQYF. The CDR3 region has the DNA TGTGCCAGCAGCTTGGATGGGGGGTCGGACCAAGAGACCCAGTACTTC.

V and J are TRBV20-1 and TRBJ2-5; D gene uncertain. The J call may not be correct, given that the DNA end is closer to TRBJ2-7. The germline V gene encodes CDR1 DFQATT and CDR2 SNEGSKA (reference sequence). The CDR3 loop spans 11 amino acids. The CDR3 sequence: CSARSLYEQYF. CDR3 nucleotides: TGCAGTGCTAGATCCCTCTACGAGCAGTACTTC.

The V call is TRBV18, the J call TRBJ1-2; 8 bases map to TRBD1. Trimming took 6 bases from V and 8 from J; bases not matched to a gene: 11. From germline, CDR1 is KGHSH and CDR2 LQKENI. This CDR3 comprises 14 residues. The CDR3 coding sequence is TGTGCCAGCTCCTCGTCCGGACAGGGAGAGGGCTACACCTTC. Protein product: CASSSSGQGEGYTF.

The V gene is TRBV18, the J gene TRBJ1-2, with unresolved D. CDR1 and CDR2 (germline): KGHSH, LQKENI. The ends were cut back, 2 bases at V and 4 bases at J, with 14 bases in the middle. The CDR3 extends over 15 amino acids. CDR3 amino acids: CASSPASGSLYGYTF. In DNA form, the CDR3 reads TGTGCCAGCTCACCAGCGAGTGGGAGCCTCTATGGCTACACCTTC. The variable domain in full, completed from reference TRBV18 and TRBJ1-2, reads NAGVMQNPRHLVRRRGQEARLRCSPMKGHSHVYWYRQLPEEGLKFMVYLQKENIIDESGMPKERFSAEFPKEGPSILRIQQVVRGDSAAYFCASSPASGSLYGYTFGSGTRLTVV.

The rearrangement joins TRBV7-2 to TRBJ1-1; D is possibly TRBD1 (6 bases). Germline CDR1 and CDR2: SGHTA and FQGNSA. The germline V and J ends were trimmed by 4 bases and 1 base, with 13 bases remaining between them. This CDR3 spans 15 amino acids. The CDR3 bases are TGTGCCAGCAGCTCCCCGACAGGCGGGAACACTGAAGCTTTCTTT. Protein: CASSSPTGGNTEAFF. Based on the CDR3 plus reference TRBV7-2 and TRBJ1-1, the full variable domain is GAGVSQSPSNKVTEKGKDVELRCDPISGHTALYWYRQSLGQGLEFLIYFQGNSAPDKSGLPSDRFSAERTGGSVSTLTIQRTQQEDSAVYLCASSSPTGGNTEAFFGQGTRLTVV.

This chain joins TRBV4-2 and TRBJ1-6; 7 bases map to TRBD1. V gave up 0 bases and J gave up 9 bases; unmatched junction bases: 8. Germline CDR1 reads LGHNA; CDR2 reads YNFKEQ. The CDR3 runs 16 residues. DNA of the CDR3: TGTGCCAGCAGCCAAGAAAGGAGGGGGCTGGGTTCACCCCTCCACTTT. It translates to CASSQERRGLGSPLHF.

The CDR3 reads CASSYVAGGLYGYTF. Written as DNA, the CDR3 is TGTGCCAGCAGTTACGTTGCAGGGGGACTCTATGGCTACACCTTC. J is TRBJ1-2 and V is TRBV6-5; 7 nucleotides line up with TRBD1. Unmatched junction bases numbered 7, after V lost 2 bases and J lost 4 bases. Germline V gene data show CDR1 as MNHEY and CDR2 as SVGAGI. The CDR3 extends over 15 amino acids.

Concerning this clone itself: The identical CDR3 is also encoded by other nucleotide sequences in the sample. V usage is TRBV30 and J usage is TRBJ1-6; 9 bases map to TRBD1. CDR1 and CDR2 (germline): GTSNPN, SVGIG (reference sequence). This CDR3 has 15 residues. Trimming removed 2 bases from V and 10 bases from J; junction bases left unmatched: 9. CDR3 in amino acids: CAWSRGTGTYSPLHF. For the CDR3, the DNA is TGTGCCTGGAGTCGAGGGACAGGGACGTACTCACCCCTCCACTTT.

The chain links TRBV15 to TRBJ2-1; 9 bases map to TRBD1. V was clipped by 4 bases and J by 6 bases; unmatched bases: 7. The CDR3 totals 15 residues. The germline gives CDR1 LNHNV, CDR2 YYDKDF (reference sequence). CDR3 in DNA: TGTGCCACCAGCAAGCGGGACAGGGTTGTCAATGAGCAGTTCTTC. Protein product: CATSKRDRVVNEQFF.

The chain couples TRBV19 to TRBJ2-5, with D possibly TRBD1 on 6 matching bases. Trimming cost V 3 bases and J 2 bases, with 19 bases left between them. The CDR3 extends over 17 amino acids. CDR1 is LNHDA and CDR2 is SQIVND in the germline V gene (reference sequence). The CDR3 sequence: CASSIRSLRGGQETQYF. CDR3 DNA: TGTGCCAGTAGTATTCGGTCCCTTCGAGGGGGTCAAGAGACCCAGTACTTC.

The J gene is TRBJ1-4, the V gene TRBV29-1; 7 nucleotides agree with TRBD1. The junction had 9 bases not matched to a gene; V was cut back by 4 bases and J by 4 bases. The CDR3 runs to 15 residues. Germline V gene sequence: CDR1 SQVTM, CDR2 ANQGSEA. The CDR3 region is CSVGPRGTDNEKLFF. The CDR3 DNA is TGCAGCGTTGGTCCTAGGGGGACAGATAATGAAAAACTGTTTTTT.

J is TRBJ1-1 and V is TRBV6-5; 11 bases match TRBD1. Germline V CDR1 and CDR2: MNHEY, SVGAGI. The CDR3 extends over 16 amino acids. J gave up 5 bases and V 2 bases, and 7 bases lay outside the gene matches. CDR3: CASSYGTGGIGTEAFF. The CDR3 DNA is TGTGCCAGCAGTTACGGGACAGGGGGAATAGGAACTGAAGCTTTCTTT.

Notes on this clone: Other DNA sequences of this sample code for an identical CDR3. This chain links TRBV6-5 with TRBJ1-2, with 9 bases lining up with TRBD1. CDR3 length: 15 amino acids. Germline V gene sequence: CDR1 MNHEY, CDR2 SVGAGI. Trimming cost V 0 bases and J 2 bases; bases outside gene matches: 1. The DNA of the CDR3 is TGTGCCAGCAGTTACTCGGGACAGGGCAACTATGGCTACACCTTC. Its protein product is CASSYSGQGNYGYTF.

The CDR3 protein is CASSVEGTGDPSGYTF. The CDR3 bases are TGTGCCAGCAGCGTAGAAGGGACAGGGGACCCAAGCGGCTACACCTTC. The chain links TRBV9 to TRBJ1-2; 10 bases are a match to TRBD1. The trim removed 0 bases at V and 8 bases at J, leaving 10 bases unmatched. The V gene's germline CDR1 is SGDLS and CDR2 YYNGEE. The length of the CDR3 is 16 residues.

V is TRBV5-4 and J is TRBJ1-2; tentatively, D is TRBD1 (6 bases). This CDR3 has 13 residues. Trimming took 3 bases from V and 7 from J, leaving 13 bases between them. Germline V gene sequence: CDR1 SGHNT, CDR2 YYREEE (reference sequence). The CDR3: CASSSTQGFGYTF. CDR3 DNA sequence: TGTGCCAGCAGCTCGACCCAGGGGTTTGGCTACACCTTC.

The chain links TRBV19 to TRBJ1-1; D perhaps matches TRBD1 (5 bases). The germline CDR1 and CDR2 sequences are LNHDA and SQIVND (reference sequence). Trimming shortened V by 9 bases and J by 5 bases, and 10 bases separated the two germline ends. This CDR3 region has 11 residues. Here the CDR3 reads CASVRGTEAFF. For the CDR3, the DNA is TGTGCCAGCGTAAGGGGTACTGAAGCTTTCTTT.

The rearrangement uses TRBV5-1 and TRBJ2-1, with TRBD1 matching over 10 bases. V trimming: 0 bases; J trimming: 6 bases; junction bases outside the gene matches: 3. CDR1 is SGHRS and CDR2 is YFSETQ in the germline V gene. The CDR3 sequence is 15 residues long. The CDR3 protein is CASSLGGQGSNEQFF. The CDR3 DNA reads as TGCGCCAGCAGCTTGGGGGGACAGGGGTCCAATGAGCAGTTCTTC.